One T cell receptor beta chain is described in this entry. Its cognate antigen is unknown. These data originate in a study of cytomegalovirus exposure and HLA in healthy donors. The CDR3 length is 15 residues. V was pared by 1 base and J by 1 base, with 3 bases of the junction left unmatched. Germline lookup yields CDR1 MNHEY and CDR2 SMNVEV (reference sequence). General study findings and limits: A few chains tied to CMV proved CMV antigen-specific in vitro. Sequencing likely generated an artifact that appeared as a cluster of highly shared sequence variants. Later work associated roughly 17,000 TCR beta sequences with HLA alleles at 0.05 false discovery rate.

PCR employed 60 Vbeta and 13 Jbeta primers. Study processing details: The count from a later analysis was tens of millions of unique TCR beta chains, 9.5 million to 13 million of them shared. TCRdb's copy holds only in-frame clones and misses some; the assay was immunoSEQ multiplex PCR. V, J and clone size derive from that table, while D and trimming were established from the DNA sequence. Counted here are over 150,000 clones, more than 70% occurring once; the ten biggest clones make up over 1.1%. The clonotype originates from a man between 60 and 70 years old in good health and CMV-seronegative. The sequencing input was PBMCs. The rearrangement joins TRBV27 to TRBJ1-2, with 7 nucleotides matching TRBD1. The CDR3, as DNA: TGTGCCAGCAGTTTATTGCCAGGGGGTAACTATGGCTACACCTTC. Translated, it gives CASSLLPGGNYGYTF.